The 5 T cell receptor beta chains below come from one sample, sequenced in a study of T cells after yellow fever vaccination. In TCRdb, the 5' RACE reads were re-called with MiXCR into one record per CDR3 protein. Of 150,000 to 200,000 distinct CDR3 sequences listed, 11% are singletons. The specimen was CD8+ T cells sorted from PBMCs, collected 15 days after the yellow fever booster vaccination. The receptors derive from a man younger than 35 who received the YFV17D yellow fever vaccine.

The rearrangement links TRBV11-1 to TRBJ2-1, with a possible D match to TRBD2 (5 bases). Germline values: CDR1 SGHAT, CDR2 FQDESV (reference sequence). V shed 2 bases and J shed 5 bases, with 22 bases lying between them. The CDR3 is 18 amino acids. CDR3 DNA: TGTGCCAGCAGCTTAACTATCTCTAGCCGGATGTTGGACAATGAGCAGTTCTTC. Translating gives CASSLTISSRMLDNEQFF.

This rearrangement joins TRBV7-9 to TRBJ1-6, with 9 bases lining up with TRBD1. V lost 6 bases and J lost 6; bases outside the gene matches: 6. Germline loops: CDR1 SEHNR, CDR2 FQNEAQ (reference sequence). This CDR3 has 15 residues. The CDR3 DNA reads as TGTGCCAGCAGTTCGACAGGGGGAAGTAATTCACCCCTCCACTTT. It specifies CASSSTGGSNSPLHF.

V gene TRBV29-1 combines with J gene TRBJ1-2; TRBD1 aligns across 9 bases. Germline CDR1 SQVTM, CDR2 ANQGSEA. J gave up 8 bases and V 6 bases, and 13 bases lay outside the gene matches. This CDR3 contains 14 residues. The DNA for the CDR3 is TGCAGCGTGGGGACAGGGCTTGGTCCCTCAGGCTACACCTTC. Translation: CSVGTGLGPSGYTF. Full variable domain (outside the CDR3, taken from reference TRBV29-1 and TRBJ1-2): SAVISQKPSRDICQRGTSLTIQCQVDSQVTMMFWYRQQPGQSLTLIATANQGSEATYESGFVIDKFPISRPNLTFSTLTVSNMSPEDSSIYLCSVGTGLGPSGYTFGSGTRLTVV.

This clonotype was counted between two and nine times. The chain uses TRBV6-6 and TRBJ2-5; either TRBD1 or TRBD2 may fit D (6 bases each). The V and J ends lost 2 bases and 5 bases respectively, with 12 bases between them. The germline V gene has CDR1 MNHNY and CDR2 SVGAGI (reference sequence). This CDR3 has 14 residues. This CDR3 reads CASSYEGGKETQYF. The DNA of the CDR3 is TGTGCCAGCAGTTACGAGGGGGGTAAGGAGACCCAGTACTTC.

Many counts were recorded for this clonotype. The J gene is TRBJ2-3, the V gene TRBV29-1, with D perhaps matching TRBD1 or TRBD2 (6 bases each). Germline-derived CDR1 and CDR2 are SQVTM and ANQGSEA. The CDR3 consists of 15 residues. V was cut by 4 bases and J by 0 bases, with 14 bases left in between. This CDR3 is CSVGGGGTSTDTQYF. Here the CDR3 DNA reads TGCAGCGTTGGAGGAGGGGGAACCAGCACAGATACGCAGTATTTT.